Each of the 28 T cell receptor beta chains below was sequenced from the same sample in a study of cytomegalovirus exposure and HLA in healthy donors. Using immunoSEQ multiplex PCR, the repertoire was profiled, and TCRdb retains in-frame clones only, with some absent. The table lists under 150,000 clones, roughly 86% of them singletons. The sample taken for sequencing was PBMCs. The receptors stem from a man aged 18 to 29 in good health and CMV-seropositive.

This chain uses TRBV19 with TRBJ2-3, with D perhaps TRBD1 (7 bases). This CDR3 comprises 19 residues. Germline CDR1 and CDR2: LNHDA and SQIVND (reference sequence). V was pared by 3 bases and J by 3 bases, with 25 bases between. The CDR3 DNA reads TGTGCCAGTAGTATCCTGCCCCAAGGGGGCGCGGAGGGGACAGATACGCAGTATTTT. This gives the protein CASSILPQGGAEGTDTQYF. The full variable domain, completed using reference TRBV19 and TRBJ2-3, is DGGITQSPKYLFRKEGQNVTLSCEQNLNHDAMYWYRQDPGQGLRLIYYSQIVNDFQKGDIAEGYSVSREKKESFPLTVTSAQKNPTAFYLCASSILPQGGAEGTDTQYFGPGTRLTVL.

This clone was counted a single time. CDR3 DNA: TGTGCCAGCAGCAAAGAAGGGACAGGGGACAACACTGAAGCTTTCTTT. This encodes CASSKEGTGDNTEAFF. This chain connects TRBV21-1 to TRBJ1-1; the table calls TRBD1, which could not be checked here. TRBV21-1 is given as a pseudogene. The CDR3 has 16 amino acids.

The gene calls are TRBV7-8 and TRBJ2-7, with 8 bases fitting TRBD1. The length of the CDR3 is 11 residues. The ends lost 4 bases at V and 13 bases at J; junction bases unmatched: 6. Germline CDR1 SGHVS, CDR2 FQNEAQ. The CDR3 loop is CASSSGTGLYF. The CDR3 DNA sequence: TGTGCCAGCAGCTCCGGGACAGGTTTATACTTC.

CDR3 sequence (DNA): TGTGCCAGCTCACTTAGACAGGGGGCGAACACTGAAGCTTTCTTT. Translation: CASSLRQGANTEAFF. J is TRBJ1-1 and V is TRBV18; the match to TRBD1 covers 10 bases. The germline gives CDR1 KGHSH, CDR2 LQKENI. The CDR3 covers 15 residues. J was trimmed by 1 base and V by 4 bases; bases with no gene match: 3.

This clone is a singleton in its sample. The rearrangement uses TRBV27 and TRBJ2-2, with 7 bases matching TRBD1. V shed 6 bases, J shed 1 base, and the junction held 5 bases outside the gene matches. The CDR3 has 15 residues. CDR1 is MNHEY, CDR2 SMNVEV, per germline (reference sequence). The CDR3 sequence: CASRQDRRNTGELFF. CDR3 coding DNA: TGTGCCAGCAGACAGGACAGGAGGAACACCGGGGAGCTGTTTTTT.

The rearrangement joins TRBV5-6 to TRBJ2-3, with D perhaps matching TRBD2 (5 bases). Germline V CDR1 and CDR2: SGHDT, YYEEEE. The CDR3 is 14 residues long. Trimming removed 0 bases from V and 2 bases from J, with 7 bases in between. In DNA, the CDR3 is TGTGCCAGCAGCTTGGTAGCGACCACAGATACGCAGTATTTT. This gives the protein CASSLVATTDTQYF.

This sequence joins TRBV27 and TRBJ1-6; no clear D gene. This CDR3 is 13 amino acids long. The V end lost 7 bases, the J end lost 5 bases, and 9 bases lay between the germline ends. Germline values: CDR1 MNHEY, CDR2 SMNVEV (reference sequence). CDR3 coding DNA: TGTGCCAGCACGGAGGAAGATAATTCACCCCTCCACTTT. It specifies CASTEEDNSPLHF.

This clone was detected only once. The rearrangement links TRBV9 to TRBJ2-2; tentatively, D is TRBD2 (5 bases). The CDR3 runs to 15 residues. From germline, CDR1 is SGDLS and CDR2 YYNGEE. The ends were cut back, 1 base at V and 1 base at J, with 8 bases in the middle. For the CDR3, the DNA is TGTGCCAGCAGCGTACGAGCGGTGAACACCGGGGAGCTGTTTTTT. This gives the protein CASSVRAVNTGELFF.

This clone came up once. The chain carries TRBV7-6 and TRBJ1-1; a weak D match, TRBD1 (6 bases). Deletions cut 4 bases from V and 3 bases from J, with 12 bases between. The germline gives CDR1 SGHVS, CDR2 FNYEAQ. This CDR3 spans 14 amino acids. The CDR3 reads CASSSPGADTEAFF. CDR3 nucleotide sequence: TGTGCCAGCAGCTCCCCAGGGGCGGACACTGAAGCTTTCTTT.

This rearrangement joins TRBV12-5 to TRBJ2-1; a weak D match, TRBD2 (6 bases). Trimming removed 3 bases from V and 9 bases from J, with 12 bases in between. Germline V gives CDR1 LGHNT, CDR2 FRNRAP. There are 13 residues in the CDR3. CDR3 in DNA: TGTGCTAGTGGTTTAGACGGGGGAGGTGAGCAGTTCTTC. Translated: CASGLDGGGEQFF. Full variable domain (remainder filled in from reference TRBV12-5 and TRBJ2-1): DARVTQTPRHKVTEMGQEVTMRCQPILGHNTVFWYRQTMMQGLELLAYFRNRAPLDDSGMPKDRFSAEMPDATLATLKIQPSEPRDSAVYFCASGLDGGGEQFFGPGTRLTVL.

As to this clone: This sample includes further DNA sequences coding for the same CDR3. V usage is TRBV2 and J usage is TRBJ2-7; D is possibly TRBD2 (5 bases). In germline, CDR1 is SNHLY, CDR2 FYNNEI. Trimming left V 3 bases short and J 4 bases short, with 7 bases between. The CDR3 consists of 12 residues. CDR3 DNA: TGTGCCAGCAGTGAGAGAGGGTACGAGCAGTACTTC. The encoded protein is CASSERGYEQYF.

V usage is TRBV27 and J usage is TRBJ2-3, with TRBD1 matching over 8 bases. The CDR3 loop spans 15 amino acids. The V segment lost 3 bases and the J segment 2 bases; nucleotides outside the gene matches: 4. CDR1 and CDR2 from the germline V gene are MNHEY and SMNVEV (reference sequence). The CDR3, as DNA: TGTGCCAGCAGTTTCAGGGGGCAGTCCACAGATACGCAGTATTTT. It yields the protein CASSFRGQSTDTQYF.

CDR3 sequence reads: CASSQRSGRSPVQFF. CDR3 DNA sequence: TGCGCCAGCAGCCAGAGAAGCGGGAGGTCTCCCGTGCAGTTCTTC. The chain is built from TRBV4-1 and TRBJ2-1; 9 bases fit TRBD2. The germline CDR1 and CDR2 sequences are MGHRA and YSYEKL. Unmatched junction bases numbered 12, after V lost 3 bases and J lost 12 bases. The CDR3 runs 15 residues.

V and J are TRBV19 and TRBJ2-7; 7 nucleotides align to TRBD1. The CDR3 has 16 residues. The germline gives CDR1 LNHDA, CDR2 SQIVND (reference sequence). After removal of 6 bases from V and 2 bases from J, the junction contained 13 bases not matched to a gene. CDR3 sequence reads: CASSARKGAWAYEQYF. The CDR3 DNA sequence: TGTGCCAGTAGCGCAAGAAAGGGGGCGTGGGCCTACGAGCAGTACTTC.

This chain links TRBV5-1 with TRBJ2-7; perhaps TRBD1 as D (7 bases). Germline V gene lookup returns CDR1 SGHRS and CDR2 YFSETQ. The CDR3 consists of 18 residues. The V and J ends lost 3 bases and 2 bases respectively, with 24 bases between them. For the CDR3, the DNA is TGCGCCAGCAGCTCCCGGGACAGACTAGGCGGGTTAACCTACGAGCAGTACTTC. Its translation: CASSSRDRLGGLTYEQYF.

The J gene is TRBJ2-1, the V gene TRBV7-6, with 10 nucleotides matching TRBD2. Germline CDR1 and CDR2: SGHVS and FNYEAQ. CDR3 length equals 14 residues. The trim removed 3 bases at V and 10 bases at J, leaving 6 bases unmatched. CDR3 DNA sequence: TGTGCCAGCAGCTTTGCTAGCGGGGGAATGGAGCAGTTCTTC. Translation gives CASSFASGGMEQFF.

This chain connects TRBV12-5 to TRBJ1-2; 9 positions match TRBD1. The CDR3 sequence is 14 residues long. Trimming at V came to 6 bases and at J to 3 bases, leaving 5 bases not matched to a gene. Germline loops: CDR1 LGHNT, CDR2 FRNRAP. The CDR3 nucleotides are TGTGCTAGTGGATGGACAGGGGTGGACTATGGCTACACCTTC. Translated, it gives CASGWTGVDYGYTF.

V and J are TRBV19 and TRBJ2-1; the match to TRBD2 covers 7 bases. The junction had 8 bases not matched to a gene; V was cut back by 1 base and J by 8 bases. CDR1 is LNHDA, CDR2 SQIVND, per germline (reference sequence). The CDR3 has 15 amino acids. The CDR3 spells CASSIAGGRGYEQFF. Here the CDR3 DNA reads TGTGCCAGTAGTATAGCAGGCGGGAGAGGCTATGAGCAGTTCTTC.

This chain joins TRBV5-1 and TRBJ1-5; 9 positions match TRBD1. The CDR3 totals 15 residues. In germline, CDR1 is SGHRS, CDR2 YFSETQ. Trimming cost V 4 bases and J 4 bases; bases outside gene matches: 6. The CDR3 here is CASSTGDRANQPQHF. The CDR3 bases are TGCGCCAGCAGCACCGGGGACAGGGCGAATCAGCCCCAGCATTTT. The variable domain in full, completed from reference TRBV5-1 and TRBJ1-5, reads KAGVTQTPRYLIKTRGQQVTLSCSPISGHRSVSWYQQTPGQGLQFLFEYFSETQRNKGNFPGRFSGRQFSNSRSEMNVSTLELGDSALYLCASSTGDRANQPQHFGDGTRLSIL.

This chain connects TRBV5-1 to TRBJ1-4, with 7 nucleotides matching TRBD1. CDR3 size: 14 residues. Unmatched junction bases numbered 7, after V lost 3 bases and J lost 8 bases. Germline lookup yields CDR1 SGHRS and CDR2 YFSETQ. This chain's CDR3 is CASSSAGTDEKLFF. Here the CDR3 DNA reads TGCGCCAGCAGCTCAGCCGGGACAGACGAAAAACTGTTTTTT.

The chain joins TRBV6-6 to TRBJ1-5, with D possibly TRBD1 on 5 matching bases. The length of the CDR3 is 15 residues. Looked up from germline, CDR1 is MNHNY and CDR2 is SVGAGI (reference sequence). V lost 6 bases to trimming and J lost 6 bases, with 18 bases between them. CDR3 DNA: TGTGCCAGCAGCCACGGGGGGGGGATAGCTCAGCCCCAGCATTTT. Protein: CASSHGGGIAQPQHF.

This clone was picked up one time. This chain joins TRBV6-5 and TRBJ1-2; the D is unclear. The CDR3 loop spans 15 amino acids. Germline lookup yields CDR1 MNHEY and CDR2 SVGAGI. V shed 4 bases and J shed 3 bases, with 15 bases lying between them. Written as DNA, the CDR3 is TGTGCCAGCAGTTCTTGGGTGGGAGACTACTATGGCTACACCTTC. Translated: CASSSWVGDYYGYTF.

The rearrangement joins TRBV5-6 to TRBJ1-1; D not certain. This CDR3 has 14 residues. CDR1 is SGHDT, CDR2 YYEEEE, per germline. V lost 0 bases, J lost 0 bases, and 6 bases lay in between. CDR3 sequence reads: CASSLGQMNTEAFF. CDR3 sequence (DNA): TGTGCCAGCAGCTTGGGGCAGATGAACACTGAAGCTTTCTTT.

The chain uses TRBV19 and TRBJ1-1; D remains unclear. Trimming pared 5 bases from V and 1 base from J, leaving 11 bases between. Germline CDR1 and CDR2: LNHDA and SQIVND (reference sequence). This CDR3 is 14 amino acids long. The CDR3, as DNA: TGTGCCAGTAGTCCCCCGAACACGAACACTGAAGCTTTCTTT. Amino acid sequence: CASSPPNTNTEAFF. Variable domain in full (rest from reference TRBV19 and TRBJ1-1): DGGITQSPKYLFRKEGQNVTLSCEQNLNHDAMYWYRQDPGQGLRLIYYSQIVNDFQKGDIAEGYSVSREKKESFPLTVTSAQKNPTAFYLCASSPPNTNTEAFFGQGTRLTVV.

Comments on this clone: The junction does not match germline at one end; this may be a read error. This chain links TRBV4-1 with TRBJ1-1; maybe TRBD1 (5 bases). CDR1 is MGHRA, CDR2 YSYEKL, per germline. CDR3 length: 14 amino acids. The CDR3 spells CASSQAATGTAAFF. DNA of the CDR3: TGCGCCAGCAGCCAAGCAGCAACAGGCACTGCAGCTTTCTTT.

This chain uses TRBV7-9 with TRBJ2-1; tentative D call: TRBD2 (5 bases). The CDR3 spans 14 residues. V lost 2 bases and J 4 bases, leaving 9 bases between the germline ends. Germline V gene lookup returns CDR1 SEHNR and CDR2 FQNEAQ (reference sequence). The CDR3 DNA is TGTGCCAGCAGCTTAACCGGGGAATACAATGAGCAGTTCTTC. Its protein is CASSLTGEYNEQFF.

The gene calls are TRBV2 and TRBJ2-2, with 10 nucleotides matching TRBD2. V shed 9 bases, J shed 6 bases, and the junction held 13 bases outside the gene matches. The CDR3 loop spans 16 amino acids. Germline values: CDR1 SNHLY, CDR2 FYNNEI. CDR3 residues: CARGYSGRRQSGELFF. The CDR3 bases are TGTGCCAGGGGTTATAGCGGGAGGAGGCAGTCCGGGGAGCTGTTTTTT. Together with reference TRBV2 and TRBJ2-2, the CDR3 gives the full variable domain: EPEVTQTPSHQVTQMGQEVILRCVPISNHLYFYWYRQILGQKVEFLVSFYNNEISEKSEIFDDQFSVERPDGSNFTLKIRSTKLEDSAMYFCARGYSGRRQSGELFFGEGSRLTVL.

The CDR3 coding sequence is TGTGCCAGCAGCTTAGGGGCAGGGGACGGCTACACCTTC. Amino acid sequence: CASSLGAGDGYTF. The chain employs TRBV7-9 and TRBJ1-2; tentatively, D is TRBD1 (6 bases). CDR3 size: 13 residues. The V gene lost 1 base and the J gene lost 8 bases, with 11 bases spanning the gap. Germline V lookup: CDR1 SEHNR, CDR2 FQNEAQ (reference sequence).